The T cell receptor (beta chain) under discussion was sequenced for a study of T-cell reconstitution after alpha-beta-depleted transplantation in children. The CDR3 extends over 14 amino acids. CDR1 and CDR2 (germline): KGHSH, LQKENI. Trimming cost V 2 bases and J 1 base, with 8 bases left between them. The table lists this clonotype with many counts. TCRbeta library preparation incorporated unique molecular identifiers. TCRdb itself ran the PCR reads through MiXCR, one entry per CDR3 protein. Counted here are approximately 100,000 distinct CDR3 sequences, 9.5% to 15% occurring once; the ten biggest clones make up roughly 14%.

The sequenced sample was PBMCs from the stem cell graft donor, obtained from the stem cell graft. V usage is TRBV18 and J usage is TRBJ2-5; tentatively, D is TRBD1 (5 bases). This sequence originates from a human donor who donated a stem cell graft to a child with inherited bone marrow failure. In DNA, the CDR3 is TGTGCCAGCTCACCATTAGACAGCCAAGAGACCCAGTACTTC. Translation: CASSPLDSQETQYF.